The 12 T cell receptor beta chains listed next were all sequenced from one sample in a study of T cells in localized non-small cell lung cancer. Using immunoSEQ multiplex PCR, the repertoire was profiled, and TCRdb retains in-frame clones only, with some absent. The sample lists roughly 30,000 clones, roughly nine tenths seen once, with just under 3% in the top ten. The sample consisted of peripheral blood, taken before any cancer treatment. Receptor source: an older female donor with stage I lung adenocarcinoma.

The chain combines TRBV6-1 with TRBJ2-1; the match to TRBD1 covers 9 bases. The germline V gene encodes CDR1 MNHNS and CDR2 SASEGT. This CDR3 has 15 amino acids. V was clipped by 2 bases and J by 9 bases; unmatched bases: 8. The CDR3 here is CASSEPGQGIGEQFF. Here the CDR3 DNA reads TGTGCCAGCAGTGAACCGGGACAGGGAATCGGTGAGCAGTTCTTC.

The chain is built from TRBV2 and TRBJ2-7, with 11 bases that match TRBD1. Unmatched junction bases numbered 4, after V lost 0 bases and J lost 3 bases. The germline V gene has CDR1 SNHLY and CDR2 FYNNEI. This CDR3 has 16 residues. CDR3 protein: CASSEAFGTGGYEQYF. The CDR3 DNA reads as TGTGCCAGCAGTGAAGCCTTCGGGACAGGGGGCTACGAGCAGTACTTC.

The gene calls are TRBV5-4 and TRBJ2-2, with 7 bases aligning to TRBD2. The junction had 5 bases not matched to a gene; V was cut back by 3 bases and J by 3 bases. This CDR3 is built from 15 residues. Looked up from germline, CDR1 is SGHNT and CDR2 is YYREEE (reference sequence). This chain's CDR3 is CASSSGGRDTGELFF. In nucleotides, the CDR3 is TGTGCCAGCAGCTCGGGGGGAAGGGACACCGGGGAGCTGTTTTTT.

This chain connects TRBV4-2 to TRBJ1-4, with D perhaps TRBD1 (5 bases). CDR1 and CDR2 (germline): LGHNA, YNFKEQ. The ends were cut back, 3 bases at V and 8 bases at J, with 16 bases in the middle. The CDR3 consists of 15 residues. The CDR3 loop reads CASSHNRDLREKLFF. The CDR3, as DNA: TGTGCCAGCAGCCACAACCGGGACCTAAGGGAAAAACTGTTTTTT.

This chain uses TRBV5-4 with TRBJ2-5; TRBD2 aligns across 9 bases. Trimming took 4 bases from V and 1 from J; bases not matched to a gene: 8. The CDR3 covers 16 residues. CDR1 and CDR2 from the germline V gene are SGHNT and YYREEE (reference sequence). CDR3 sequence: CASSRATSGAQETQYF. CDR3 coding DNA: TGTGCCAGCAGCAGGGCGACTAGCGGAGCCCAAGAGACCCAGTACTTC.

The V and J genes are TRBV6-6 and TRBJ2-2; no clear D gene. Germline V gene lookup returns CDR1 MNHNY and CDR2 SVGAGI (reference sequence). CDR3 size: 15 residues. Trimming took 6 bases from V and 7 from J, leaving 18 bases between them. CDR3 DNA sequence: TGTGCCAGCAGAGGCAGCAGAAGCTGGGTCGGGGAGCTGTTTTTT. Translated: CASRGSRSWVGELFF.

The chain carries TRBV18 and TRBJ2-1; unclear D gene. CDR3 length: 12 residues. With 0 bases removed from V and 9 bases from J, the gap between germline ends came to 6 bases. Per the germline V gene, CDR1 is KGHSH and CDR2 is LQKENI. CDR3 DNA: TGTGCCAGCTCACCACCCCCCGGTGAGCAGTTCTTC. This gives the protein CASSPPPGEQFF.

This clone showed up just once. As DNA, the CDR3 is TGTGCCAGCAGCGGGAGGGCCCGTGAGCAGTACTTC. It encodes CASSGRAREQYF. The rearrangement uses TRBV28 and TRBJ2-7, with 8 bases identical to TRBD2. Germline lookup yields CDR1 MDHEN and CDR2 SYDVKM. This CDR3 has 12 residues. The J segment lost 7 bases and the V segment lost 6 bases, leaving 5 bases of the junction unmatched.

The CDR3 region is CASSLAGMAGQETQYF. The CDR3 DNA reads TGTGCCAGCAGCTTAGCGGGAATGGCGGGGCAAGAGACCCAGTACTTC. The chain has TRBV7-2 and TRBJ2-5; D perhaps matches TRBD2 (6 bases). The CDR3 is 16 amino acids. Looked up from germline, CDR1 is SGHTA and CDR2 is FQGNSA. V dropped 0 bases and J dropped 2 bases, with 13 bases sitting between them.

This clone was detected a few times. CDR3 loop: CASSPQLTGVGEQYF. DNA for the CDR3: TGTGCCAGCAGCCCCCAACTGACAGGGGTTGGGGAGCAGTACTTC. The V and J genes are TRBV9 and TRBJ2-7; 8 nucleotides match TRBD1. V dropped 4 bases and J dropped 7; count of bases not matched to a gene: 13. This CDR3 is 15 amino acids long. Germline CDR1 is SGDLS and CDR2 is YYNGEE.

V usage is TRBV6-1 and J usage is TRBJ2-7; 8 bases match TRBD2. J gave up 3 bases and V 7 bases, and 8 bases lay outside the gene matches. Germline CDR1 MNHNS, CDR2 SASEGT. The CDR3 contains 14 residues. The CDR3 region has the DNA TGTGCCAGCACTGCACTAGCGGCAGTCTACGAGCAGTACTTC. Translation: CASTALAAVYEQYF.

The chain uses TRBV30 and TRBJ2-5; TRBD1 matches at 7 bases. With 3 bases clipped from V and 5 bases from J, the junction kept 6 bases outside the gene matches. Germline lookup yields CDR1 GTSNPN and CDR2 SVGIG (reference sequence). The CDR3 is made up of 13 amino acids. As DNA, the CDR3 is TGTGCCTGGAGAAAGACAGGGCCCGAGACCCAGTACTTC. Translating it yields CAWRKTGPETQYF.